The 2 T cell receptor beta chains listed next were all sequenced from one sample in a study of blood T cell repertoires in COVID-19. Measured with immunoSEQ multiplex PCR; TCRdb has only the in-frame clones, and not every one. Of more than 95,000 clones listed, 90% are singletons. The specimen sequenced was peripheral blood. The receptor set was obtained from a man aged 55 to 70 with acute or convalescent COVID-19.

The chain recombines TRBV19 with TRBJ2-6; 9 nucleotides match TRBD1. V shed 4 bases and J 1 base; nucleotides not matched to a gene: 8. This CDR3 spans 18 amino acids. Per the germline V gene, CDR1 is LNHDA and CDR2 is SQIVND (reference sequence). The CDR3 DNA is TGTGCCAGTAGTACCCGGGACAGGGCTCTGTCTGGGGCCAACGTCCTGACTTTC. Its translation: CASSTRDRALSGANVLTF.

V gene TRBV19 combines with J gene TRBJ1-2, with D perhaps matching TRBD1 (6 bases). Per germline, CDR1 LNHDA and CDR2 SQIVND (reference sequence). The CDR3 is made up of 16 amino acids. Trimming took off 3 bases at V and 9 bases at J, with 23 bases between the two ends. The CDR3 DNA sequence: TGTGCCAGTAGTATTGATGTATACAGGGCGAGATCTCGCTACACCTTC. Translation: CASSIDVYRARSRYTF.